A selection of T cell receptor beta chains follows, all from one sample in a study of blood T cell repertoires in COVID-19. Sequencing was performed with immunoSEQ multiplex PCR; in TCRdb, only in-frame clones are kept and a portion is missing. The sample records approximately 120,000 clones, approximately 80% being singletons. The sequencing input was peripheral blood. Receptors originate from a human donor in a cohort sampled during active COVID-19. Each CDR3 is given with its conserved first and last residue.

v_gene: TRBV6-2/TRBV6-3; j_gene: TRBJ2-3; CDR3aa: CASSLQGTDTQYF
v_gene: TRBV28; j_gene: TRBJ1-5; CDR3aa: CASSSAPSGPQHF
v_gene: TRBV11-2; j_gene: TRBJ1-1; CDR3aa: CASSLRTNTEAFF
v_gene: TRBV28; j_gene: TRBJ1-3; CDR3aa: CASSLGGSAGNTIYF
v_gene: TRBV4-1; j_gene: TRBJ1-3; CDR3aa: CASSQGTGGSGNTIYF
v_gene: TRBV24-1; j_gene: TRBJ2-5; CDR3aa: CATSDPMDSRRRETQYF
v_gene: TRBV25-1; j_gene: TRBJ1-3; CDR3aa: CARRNDSFSGNTIYF
v_gene: TRBV6-5; j_gene: TRBJ1-2; CDR3aa: CASMSGLNYGYTF
v_gene: TRBV5-4; j_gene: TRBJ1-2; CDR3aa: CASSWGTGEYGYTF
v_gene: TRBV18; j_gene: TRBJ2-2; CDR3aa: CASSSGTGRTGELFF
v_gene: TRBV6-2/TRBV6-3; j_gene: TRBJ2-3; CDR3aa: CASSYPTSGRFTDTQYF
v_gene: TRBV24-1; j_gene: TRBJ2-1; CDR3aa: CATSDFPGAGGFNEQFF
v_gene: TRBV27; j_gene: TRBJ2-1; CDR3aa: CASSRRTGVVDEQFF
v_gene: TRBV3-1/TRBV3-2; j_gene: TRBJ2-1; CDR3aa: CASKRSGTSGGDEQFF
v_gene: TRBV5-5; j_gene: TRBJ1-6; CDR3aa: CASSPEGRVINSPLHF
v_gene: TRBV28; j_gene: TRBJ1-6; CDR3aa: CASSFGSAPNNSPLHF
v_gene: TRBV7-2; j_gene: TRBJ2-7; CDR3aa: CASSLELAGGYSYEQYF
v_gene: TRBV28; j_gene: TRBJ1-2; CDR3aa: CASSLRDGYTF
v_gene: TRBV5-1; j_gene: TRBJ2-3; CDR3aa: CASSPCRGGTDTQYF
v_gene: TRBV2; j_gene: TRBJ2-7; CDR3aa: CASGRTLSYEQYF
v_gene: TRBV19; j_gene: TRBJ1-2; CDR3aa: CASNYRQGYGYTF
v_gene: TRBV30; j_gene: TRBJ1-1; CDR3aa: CAWDGTGSMNTEAFF
v_gene: TRBV9; j_gene: TRBJ2-1; CDR3aa: CASRPGLGSDNEQFF
v_gene: TRBV7-2; j_gene: TRBJ1-2; CDR3aa: CASSLLLQGLYGYTF
v_gene: TRBV6-4; j_gene: TRBJ1-2; CDR3aa: CASSDPFYGYTF